These T cell receptor beta chains were read from a single sample in a study of blood T cell repertoires in COVID-19. Profiled with immunoSEQ multiplex PCR; TCRdb holds only in-frame clones, not every one. Counted here are about 150,000 clones, 84% occurring once; the ten biggest clones make up less than 4%. Specimen: PBMCs or T cells enriched from blood (not recorded which). All receptors derive from a woman aged 45 to 65 with acute COVID-19. CDR3s leave out the opening cysteine and the closing phenylalanine or tryptophan.

v_gene	j_gene	len	CDR3aa
TRBV25-1	TRBJ1-1	14	ASSPTGTGRNTEAF
TRBV2	TRBJ2-1	10	ASSATNNEQF
TRBV2	TRBJ2-7	12	ASVYSENAYEQY
TRBV2	TRBJ2-1	11	ASRAGVAGEQF
TRBV7-2	TRBJ1-1	12	ASSTTGGNTEAF
TRBV11-2	TRBJ2-1	13	ASSSTGELYNEQF
TRBV19	TRBJ2-3	13	ASSIGTIATDTQY
TRBV5-1	TRBJ1-1	13	ASSLTGSPNTEAF
TRBV7-2	TRBJ2-5	12	ASSLMIARETQY
TRBV5-6	TRBJ2-2	16	ASSLASLGTGYTGELF
TRBV11-3	TRBJ1-5	11	ASSFTGDQPQH
TRBV2	TRBJ2-5	13	ASSDRAGGDETQY
TRBV5-1	TRBJ1-5	13	ASSLETGRNQPQH
TRBV19	TRBJ2-3	12	ASSFTREPDTQY
TRBV3-1/TRBV3-2	TRBJ1-1	9	ASSRGSEAF
TRBV7-9	TRBJ2-1	13	ASSGGQGVDNEQF
TRBV7-9	TRBJ2-1	13	ASSSPGQTYNEQF
TRBV14	TRBJ1-1	11	ASSLSQGTEAF
TRBV5-8	TRBJ1-1	10	ASTDRRTEAF
TRBV5-4	TRBJ2-1	13	ASSLALAGDNEQF
TRBV12-3/TRBV12-4	TRBJ2-3	10	ASRQGPDTQY
TRBV2	TRBJ1-5	13	ASSLFEGGNQPQH
TRBV7-2	TRBJ1-2	12	ASRPGGGAGGYT
TRBV7-2	TRBJ2-7	12	ASSLAGLGYEQY
TRBV2	TRBJ2-2	12	ASSSLLVSGELF
TRBV7-9	TRBJ2-4	10	ASRGSGNIQY
TRBV24-1	TRBJ2-1	14	ATSDTRQGYYNEQF
TRBV18	TRBJ1-6	14	ASSPLREGAKSPLH
TRBV4-2	TRBJ2-7	11	ASSQGTTREQY
TRBV14	TRBJ2-7	15	ASSQERWSGKNYEQY
TRBV4-3	TRBJ2-1	14	ASSQSGSRLYNEQF
TRBV30	TRBJ2-5	9	AWSVQAEVY
TRBV6-2/TRBV6-3	TRBJ2-1	15	ASSPPRTSGKYNEQF
TRBV14	TRBJ2-7	11	ASSLVFRYEQY
TRBV5-4	TRBJ2-2	14	ASSPLRGSDTGELF
TRBV10-3	TRBJ2-1	15	AISERGQAGSYNEQF
TRBV6-2/TRBV6-3	TRBJ2-2	14	ASRPLAGRNTGELF
TRBV11-3	TRBJ2-5	13	ASSPGLAGAETQY
TRBV4-1	TRBJ2-1	15	ASSQAFVGSSYNEQF
TRBV6-2/TRBV6-3	TRBJ2-5	12	ASSYVVGEETQY
TRBV5-1	TRBJ2-7	15	ASSSITTGTDPYEQY
TRBV19	TRBJ1-5	11	ASSQQGGGPQH